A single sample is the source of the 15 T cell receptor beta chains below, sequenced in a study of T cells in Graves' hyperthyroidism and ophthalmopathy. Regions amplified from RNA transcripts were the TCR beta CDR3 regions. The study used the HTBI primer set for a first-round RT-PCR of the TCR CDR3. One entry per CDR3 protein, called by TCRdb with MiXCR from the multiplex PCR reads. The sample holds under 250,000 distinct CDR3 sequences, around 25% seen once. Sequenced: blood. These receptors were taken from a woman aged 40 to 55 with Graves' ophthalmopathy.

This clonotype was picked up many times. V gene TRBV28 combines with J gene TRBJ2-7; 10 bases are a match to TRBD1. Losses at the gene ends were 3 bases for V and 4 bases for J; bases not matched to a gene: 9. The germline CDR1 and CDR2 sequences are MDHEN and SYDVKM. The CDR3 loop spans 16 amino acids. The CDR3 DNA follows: TGTGCCAGCAGTTTCGCCCCGGGACAGGGGACGTACGAGCAGTACTTC. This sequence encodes CASSFAPGQGTYEQYF.

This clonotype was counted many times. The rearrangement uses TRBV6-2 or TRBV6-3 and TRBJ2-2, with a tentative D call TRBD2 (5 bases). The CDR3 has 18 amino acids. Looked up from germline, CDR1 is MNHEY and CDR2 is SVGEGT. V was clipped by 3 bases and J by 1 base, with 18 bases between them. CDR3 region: CASSYSLPGGGNTGELFF. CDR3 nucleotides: TGTGCCAGCAGTTATTCCCTTCCTGGTGGAGGGAACACCGGGGAGCTGTTTTTT.

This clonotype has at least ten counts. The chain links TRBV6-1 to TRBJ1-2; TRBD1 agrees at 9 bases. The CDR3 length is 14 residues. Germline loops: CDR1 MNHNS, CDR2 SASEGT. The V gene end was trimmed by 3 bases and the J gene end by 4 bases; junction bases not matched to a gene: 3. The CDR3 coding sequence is TGTGCCAGCAGTGATCCGACAGGGGGCTATGGCTACACCTTC. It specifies CASSDPTGGYGYTF.

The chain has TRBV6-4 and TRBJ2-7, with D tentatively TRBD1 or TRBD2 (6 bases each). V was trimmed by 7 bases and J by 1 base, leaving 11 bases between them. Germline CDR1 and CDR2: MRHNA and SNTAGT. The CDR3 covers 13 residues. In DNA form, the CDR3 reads TGTGCCAGCAAGGGGGGACTGTCCTACGAGCAGTACTTC. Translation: CASKGGLSYEQYF.

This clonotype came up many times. CDR3 loop: CASSFSLVGYEQYF. CDR3 in DNA: TGTGCCAGCAGCTTCAGTCTAGTGGGCTACGAGCAGTACTTC. The chain carries TRBV11-3 and TRBJ2-7; D is ambiguous. Trimming pared 3 bases from V and 3 bases from J, leaving 12 bases between. From germline, CDR1 is SGHNT and CDR2 YENEEA. The CDR3 has 14 residues.

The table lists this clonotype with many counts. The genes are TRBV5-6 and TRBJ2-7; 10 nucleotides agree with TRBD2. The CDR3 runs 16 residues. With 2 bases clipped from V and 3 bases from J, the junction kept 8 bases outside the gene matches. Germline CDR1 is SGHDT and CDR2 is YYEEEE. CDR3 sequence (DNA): TGTGCCAGCAGCTTCGGTCTAGCGGGGGATGGCTACGAGCAGTACTTC. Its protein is CASSFGLAGDGYEQYF.

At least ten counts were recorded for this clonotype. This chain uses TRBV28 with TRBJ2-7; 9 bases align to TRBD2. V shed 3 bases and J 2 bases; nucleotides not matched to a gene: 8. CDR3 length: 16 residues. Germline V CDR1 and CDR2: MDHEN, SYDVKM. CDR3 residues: CASSFIGGRGAYEQYF. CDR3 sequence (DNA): TGTGCCAGCAGTTTTATCGGCGGGAGGGGGGCCTACGAGCAGTACTTC. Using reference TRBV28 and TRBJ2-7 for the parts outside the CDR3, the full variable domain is DVKVTQSSRYLVKRTGEKVFLECVQDMDHENMFWYRQDPGLGLRLIYFSYDVKMKEKGDIPEGYSVSREKKERFSLILESASTNQTSMYLCASSFIGGRGAYEQYFGPGTRLTVT.

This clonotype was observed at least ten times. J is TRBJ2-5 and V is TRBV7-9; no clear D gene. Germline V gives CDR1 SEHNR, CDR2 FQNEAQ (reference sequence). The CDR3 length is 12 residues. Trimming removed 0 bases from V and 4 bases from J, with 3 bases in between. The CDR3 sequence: CASSLALETQYF. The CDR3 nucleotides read TGTGCCAGCAGCTTAGCGTTAGAGACCCAGTACTTC.

The CDR3 region is CSAIGRPNTEAFF. The CDR3 DNA reads TGCAGTGCTATCGGTAGGCCGAACACTGAAGCTTTCTTT. The rearrangement uses TRBV20-1 and TRBJ1-1; no firm D call. This CDR3 has 13 amino acids. Trimming shortened V by 4 bases and J by 1 base, and 10 bases separated the two germline ends. CDR1 and CDR2 (germline): DFQATT, SNEGSKA (reference sequence).

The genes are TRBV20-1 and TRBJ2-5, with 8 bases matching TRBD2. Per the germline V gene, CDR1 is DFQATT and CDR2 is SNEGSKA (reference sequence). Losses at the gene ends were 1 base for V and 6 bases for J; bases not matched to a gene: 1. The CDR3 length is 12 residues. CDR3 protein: CSARGGRKTQYF. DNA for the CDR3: TGCAGTGCTAGAGGCGGGAGGAAGACCCAGTACTTC.

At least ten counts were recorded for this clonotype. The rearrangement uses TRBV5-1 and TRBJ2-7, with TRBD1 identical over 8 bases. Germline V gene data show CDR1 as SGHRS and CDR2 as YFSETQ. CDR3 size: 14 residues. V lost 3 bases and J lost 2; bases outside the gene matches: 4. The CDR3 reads CASSSGTGAYEQYF. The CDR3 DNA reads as TGCGCCAGCAGCTCCGGGACAGGTGCCTACGAGCAGTACTTC. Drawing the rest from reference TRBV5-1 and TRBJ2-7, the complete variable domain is KAGVTQTPRYLIKTRGQQVTLSCSPISGHRSVSWYQQTPGQGLQFLFEYFSETQRNKGNFPGRFSGRQFSNSRSEMNVSTLELGDSALYLCASSSGTGAYEQYFGPGTRLTVT.

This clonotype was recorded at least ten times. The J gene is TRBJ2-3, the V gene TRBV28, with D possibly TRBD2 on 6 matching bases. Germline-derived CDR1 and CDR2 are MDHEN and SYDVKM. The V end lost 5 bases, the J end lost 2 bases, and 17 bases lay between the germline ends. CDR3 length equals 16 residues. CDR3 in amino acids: CASSPPGGAYTDTQYF. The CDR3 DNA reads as TGTGCCAGCAGTCCCCCGGGCGGGGCCTACACAGATACGCAGTATTTT. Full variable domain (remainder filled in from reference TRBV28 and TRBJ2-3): DVKVTQSSRYLVKRTGEKVFLECVQDMDHENMFWYRQDPGLGLRLIYFSYDVKMKEKGDIPEGYSVSREKKERFSLILESASTNQTSMYLCASSPPGGAYTDTQYFGPGTRLTVL.

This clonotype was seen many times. The CDR3 DNA is TGCGCCAGCAGCGTACAGGGGAACACTGAAGCTTTCTTT. It encodes CASSVQGNTEAFF. The rearrangement uses TRBV5-1 and TRBJ1-1, with a tentative D call TRBD1 (6 bases). The CDR3 totals 13 residues. With 4 bases removed from V and 1 base from J, the gap between germline ends came to 8 bases. From germline, CDR1 is SGHRS and CDR2 YFSETQ.

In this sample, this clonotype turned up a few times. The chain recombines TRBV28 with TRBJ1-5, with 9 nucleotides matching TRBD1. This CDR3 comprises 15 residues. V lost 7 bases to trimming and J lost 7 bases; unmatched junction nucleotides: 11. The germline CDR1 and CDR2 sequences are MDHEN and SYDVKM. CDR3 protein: CASTESGTGTQPQHF. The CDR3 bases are TGTGCCAGCACTGAGTCCGGGACAGGGACCCAGCCCCAGCATTTT.

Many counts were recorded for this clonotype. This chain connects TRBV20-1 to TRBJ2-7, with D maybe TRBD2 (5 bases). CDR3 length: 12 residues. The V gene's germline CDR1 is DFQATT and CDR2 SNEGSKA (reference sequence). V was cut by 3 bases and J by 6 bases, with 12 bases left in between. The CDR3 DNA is TGCAGTGCTAGCCCCGGAGGCGGCGAGCAGTACTTC. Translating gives CSASPGGGEQYF.